Sequencing of this T cell receptor (beta chain) was carried out in a study of T cells in Graves' hyperthyroidism and ophthalmopathy. Stable hyperthyroidism: no ophthalmopathy progression over 18 months of follow-up. Exclusions: uncontrolled infection, other autoimmune disease, pregnancy, lactation. Isolation of PBMCs was performed on approximately 10 ml fresh peripheral blood. Amplification of TCR beta CDR3 regions used RNA as the template. The HTBI set primed first-round TCR CDR3 RT-PCR. In TCRdb, the multiplex PCR reads were re-called with MiXCR into one record per CDR3 protein. Of approximately 630,000 distinct CDR3 sequences listed, 15% to 20% are singletons. This clonotype was detected ten times or more. V was cut by 5 bases and J by 3 bases, with 17 bases left in between. Germline V gives CDR1 SGHTA, CDR2 FQGNSA. The length of the CDR3 is 15 residues.

This rearrangement joins TRBV7-2 to TRBJ2-7, with D perhaps being TRBD1 or TRBD2 (7 bases each). This receptor was obtained from a woman aged 30 to 39 with Graves' hyperthyroidism. Input material: blood. The CDR3 loop reads CASSLQGGADYEQYF. CDR3 DNA sequence: TGTGCCAGCAGCCTGCAGGGGGGGGCGGACTACGAGCAGTACTTC. The full variable domain, completed using reference TRBV7-2 and TRBJ2-7, is GAGVSQSPSNKVTEKGKDVELRCDPISGHTALYWYRQSLGQGLEFLIYFQGNSAPDKSGLPSDRFSAERTGGSVSTLTIQRTQQEDSAVYLCASSLQGGADYEQYFGPGTRLTVT.